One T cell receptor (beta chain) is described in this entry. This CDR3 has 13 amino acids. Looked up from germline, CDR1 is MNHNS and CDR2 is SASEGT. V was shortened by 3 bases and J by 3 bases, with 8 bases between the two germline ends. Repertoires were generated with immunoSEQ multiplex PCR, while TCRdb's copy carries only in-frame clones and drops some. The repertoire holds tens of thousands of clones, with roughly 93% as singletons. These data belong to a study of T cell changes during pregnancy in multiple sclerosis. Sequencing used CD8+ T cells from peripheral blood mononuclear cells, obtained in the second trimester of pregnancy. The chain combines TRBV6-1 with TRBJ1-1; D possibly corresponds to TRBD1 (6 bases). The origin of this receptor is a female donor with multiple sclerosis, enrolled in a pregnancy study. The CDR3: CASSEGAHTEAFF. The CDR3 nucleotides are TGTGCCAGCAGTGAGGGGGCGCACACTGAAGCTTTCTTT.